The T cell receptor beta chain under discussion was sequenced for a study of vaccination effects on CD4 cells after COVID-19. General study findings and limits: Few convalescent patients and no early post-infection timepoints were included in the study.

Here immunoSEQ multiplex PCR was the method, and the copy in TCRdb shows in-frame clones only, minus some. The sample lists fewer than 30,000 clones; around 75% were seen once. The ViraFEST assay expanded antigen-specific CD4+ T cells with viral peptide pools before sequencing. After less than twelve days in culture, the CD4+ T cells were isolated. Having tested negative for nucleocapsid antibodies, the vaccine recipients showed no prior SARS-CoV-2 infection. Each well held two million PBMC cultured with around 10 ug/ml peptides and approximately 11 IU/ml IL-2. Notes on this clone: The antigen remains undetermined.

The germline V and J ends were trimmed by 7 bases and 4 bases, with 17 bases remaining between them. Germline V gene lookup returns CDR1 MNHEY and CDR2 SVGEGT. The CDR3 consists of 14 residues. V gene TRBV6-2 or TRBV6-3 combines with J gene TRBJ2-7; TRBD2 is a possible D gene (5 bases). The receptor's source is a human donor who received a COVID-19 vaccine. The sequencing here drew on CD4+ T cells from PBMCs cultured with SARS-CoV-2 spike peptides, taken before COVID-19 vaccination. The CDR3 sequence: CASNPPGTPYEQYF. CDR3 in DNA: TGTGCCAGCAACCCCCCGGGAACTCCGTACGAGCAGTACTTC.